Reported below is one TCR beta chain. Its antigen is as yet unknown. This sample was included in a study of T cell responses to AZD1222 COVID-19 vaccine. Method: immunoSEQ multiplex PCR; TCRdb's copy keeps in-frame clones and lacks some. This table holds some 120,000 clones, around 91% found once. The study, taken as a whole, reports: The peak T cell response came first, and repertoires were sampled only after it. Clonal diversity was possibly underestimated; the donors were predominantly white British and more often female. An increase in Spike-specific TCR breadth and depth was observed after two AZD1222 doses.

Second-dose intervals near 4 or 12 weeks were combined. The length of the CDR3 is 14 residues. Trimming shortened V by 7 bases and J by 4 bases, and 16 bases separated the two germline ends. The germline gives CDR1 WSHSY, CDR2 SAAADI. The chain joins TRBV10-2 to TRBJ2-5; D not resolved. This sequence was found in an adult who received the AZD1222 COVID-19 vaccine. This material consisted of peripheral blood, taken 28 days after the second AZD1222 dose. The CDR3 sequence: CASKRTTDTETQYF. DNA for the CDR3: TGCGCCAGCAAAAGAACGACTGATACAGAGACCCAGTACTTC.